The 11 T cell receptor beta chains presented below share a single source sample, sequenced in a study of T cell changes during pregnancy in multiple sclerosis. The repertoire was sequenced with immunoSEQ multiplex PCR; TCRdb's copy has only in-frame clones and lacks some. The table records around 75,000 clones, over 85% of them present only once. Sequenced material: CD4+ T cells from peripheral blood mononuclear cells, taken after pregnancy. Every receptor here comes from a female donor with multiple sclerosis, enrolled in a pregnancy study.

The rearrangement uses TRBV6-5 and TRBJ2-5; D might be TRBD2 (5 bases). Per germline, CDR1 MNHEY and CDR2 SVGAGI. This CDR3 spans 12 amino acids. V lost 10 bases, J lost 5 bases, and 14 bases lay in between. The CDR3 DNA sequence: TGTGCCACCGCGGGCTCCAGGGAGACCCAGTACTTC. This translates into CATAGSRETQYF.

The rearrangement links TRBV19 to TRBJ1-1, with D perhaps TRBD1 (5 bases). The V end was cut by 3 bases, the J end by 1 base, with 12 bases between. The CDR3 extends over 15 amino acids. Germline V lookup: CDR1 LNHDA, CDR2 SQIVND (reference sequence). Here the CDR3 DNA reads TGTGCCAGTAGTATCGGGGGAGTCCCGAACACTGAAGCTTTCTTT. It yields the protein CASSIGGVPNTEAFF.

The rearrangement uses TRBV7-2 and TRBJ2-7, with 11 positions matching TRBD2. Germline V gene lookup returns CDR1 SGHTA and CDR2 FQGNSA. This CDR3 comprises 17 residues. Germline trimming cut 4 bases from V and 7 bases from J; bases unmatched to any gene: 15. As DNA, the CDR3 is TGTGCCAGCAGCTCCGGGACTAGCGGAGGGGGTTGGGGAGAGCAGTACTTC. Protein product: CASSSGTSGGGWGEQYF.

This clone was counted a single time. As DNA, the CDR3 is TGCGCCAGCAGCCAACCGGCAAAACATGGGCTTAACACAGATACGCAGTATTTT. Protein: CASSQPAKHGLNTDTQYF. J is TRBJ2-3 and V is TRBV4-1; D gene unclear. Trimming took off 2 bases at V and 2 bases at J, with 20 bases between the two ends. The CDR3 contains 18 residues. From germline, CDR1 is MGHRA and CDR2 YSYEKL.

The chain links TRBV27 to TRBJ2-5; D perhaps matches TRBD2 (5 bases). The tail of the sequence fits TRBJ2-7 better, so the J call may be wrong. CDR3 size: 12 residues. CDR1 and CDR2 from the germline V gene are MNHEY and SMNVEV (reference sequence). The CDR3 nucleotides read TGTGCCAGCAGAGAGACTATCTACGAGCAGTACTTC. This translates into CASRETIYEQYF.

The J gene is TRBJ2-7, the V gene TRBV28; 7 bases map to TRBD2. The CDR3 totals 16 residues. Looked up from germline, CDR1 is MDHEN and CDR2 is SYDVKM. With 1 base clipped from V and 2 bases from J, the junction kept 8 bases outside the gene matches. Here the CDR3 reads CASSLYGPSGTYEQYF. The CDR3 DNA is TGTGCCAGCAGTTTATACGGGCCTAGCGGAACCTACGAGCAGTACTTC.

The V call is TRBV10-3, the J call TRBJ1-1, with 10 nucleotides matching TRBD1. Germline V CDR1 and CDR2: ENHRY, SYGVKD. The V gene end was trimmed by 2 bases and the J gene end by 4 bases; junction bases not matched to a gene: 4. The CDR3 totals 15 residues. The CDR3 spells CAISEGGQGSTEAFF. In nucleotides, the CDR3 is TGTGCCATCAGTGAGGGGGGACAGGGGAGCACTGAAGCTTTCTTT.

This clone was counted a single time. The chain combines TRBV28 with TRBJ2-1; 7 nucleotides line up with TRBD2. The CDR3 is made up of 11 amino acids. Germline values: CDR1 MDHEN, CDR2 SYDVKM. The ends lost 4 bases at V and 16 bases at J; junction bases unmatched: 7. The CDR3 bases are TGTGCCAGCAGTTCACCGGGACTATTCTTCTTC. This sequence encodes CASSSPGLFFF.

The J gene is TRBJ2-3, the V gene TRBV6-5, with a tentative D call TRBD2 (5 bases). The germline CDR1 and CDR2 sequences are MNHEY and SVGAGI. V was pared by 3 bases and J by 6 bases, with 19 bases between. CDR3 size: 16 residues. In nucleotides, the CDR3 is TGTGCCAGCAGTTATAAGAAACTAGGTCTGGCGGATACGCAGTATTTT. Its translation: CASSYKKLGLADTQYF.

The V gene is TRBV19, the J gene TRBJ2-5, with D hard to call. V gave up 3 bases and J gave up 5 bases, with 13 bases separating them. From germline, CDR1 is LNHDA and CDR2 SQIVND (reference sequence). The CDR3 is made up of 14 amino acids. The CDR3 loop reads CASSIRRRLETQYF. The CDR3, as DNA: TGTGCCAGTAGTATCCGCAGGCGCCTTGAGACCCAGTACTTC.

The J gene is TRBJ2-5, the V gene TRBV27; no reliable D call. TRBJ2-7 matches the DNA end more closely, so the J call is doubtful. Germline V CDR1 and CDR2: MNHEY, SMNVEV (reference sequence). This CDR3 has 17 residues. Here the CDR3 DNA reads TGTGCCAGCAGTTTACGTTATTGGGCAGGTGACGCCTACGAGCAGTACTTC. Residues: CASSLRYWAGDAYEQYF.